This TCR beta chain was sequenced for a study of T-cell reconstitution after alpha-beta-depleted transplantation in children. Overall study results and limits: In some patients, recipient T cells and intrathymic progenitors surviving conditioning explained high day-60 diversity. Reported findings indicate that, about two months after transplant, alpha-beta T cells came from several hundred expanded clones, which were derived from non-depleted graft cells. Newly generated T cells supplied most T-cell counts and diversity one year post-transplant.

As to this clonotype: What it binds is unknown.

Molecular barcoding with unique molecular identifiers was used for the TCRbeta library. TCRdb re-called the PCR reads through MiXCR, storing one row per CDR3 protein. The table lists hundreds of thousands of distinct CDR3 sequences, about an eighth of them singletons. The V segment lost 4 bases and the J segment 8 bases; nucleotides outside the gene matches: 5. Germline V gene data show CDR1 as SGHRS and CDR2 as YFSETQ. The CDR3 spans 14 residues. The sequence came from a girl aged 2 to 10 with congenital amegakaryocytic thrombocytopenia, due to receive a stem cell transplant. The chain carries TRBV5-1 and TRBJ2-1, with 11 bases identical to TRBD2. Sequencing was performed on PBMCs, taken before TCRalphabeta/CD19-depleted stem cell transplant. The CDR3 loop is CASSGTSGVDEQFF. The CDR3 nucleotides read TGCGCCAGCAGCGGGACTAGCGGAGTCGATGAGCAGTTCTTC.